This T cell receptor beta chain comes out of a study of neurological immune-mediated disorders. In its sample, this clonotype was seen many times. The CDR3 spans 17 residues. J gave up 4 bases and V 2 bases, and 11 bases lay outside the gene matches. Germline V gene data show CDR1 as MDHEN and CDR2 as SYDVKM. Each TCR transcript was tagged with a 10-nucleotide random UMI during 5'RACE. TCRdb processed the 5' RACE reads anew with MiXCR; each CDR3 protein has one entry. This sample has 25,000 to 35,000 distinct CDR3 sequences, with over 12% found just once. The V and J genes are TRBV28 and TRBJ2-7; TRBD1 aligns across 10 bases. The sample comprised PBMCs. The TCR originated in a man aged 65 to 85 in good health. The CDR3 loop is CASSLLGQGSVRYEQYF. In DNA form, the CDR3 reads TGTGCCAGCAGTTTACTGGGACAGGGGTCGGTAAGGTACGAGCAGTACTTC. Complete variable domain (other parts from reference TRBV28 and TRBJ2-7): DVKVTQSSRYLVKRTGEKVFLECVQDMDHENMFWYRQDPGLGLRLIYFSYDVKMKEKGDIPEGYSVSREKKERFSLILESASTNQTSMYLCASSLLGQGSVRYEQYFGPGTRLTVT.